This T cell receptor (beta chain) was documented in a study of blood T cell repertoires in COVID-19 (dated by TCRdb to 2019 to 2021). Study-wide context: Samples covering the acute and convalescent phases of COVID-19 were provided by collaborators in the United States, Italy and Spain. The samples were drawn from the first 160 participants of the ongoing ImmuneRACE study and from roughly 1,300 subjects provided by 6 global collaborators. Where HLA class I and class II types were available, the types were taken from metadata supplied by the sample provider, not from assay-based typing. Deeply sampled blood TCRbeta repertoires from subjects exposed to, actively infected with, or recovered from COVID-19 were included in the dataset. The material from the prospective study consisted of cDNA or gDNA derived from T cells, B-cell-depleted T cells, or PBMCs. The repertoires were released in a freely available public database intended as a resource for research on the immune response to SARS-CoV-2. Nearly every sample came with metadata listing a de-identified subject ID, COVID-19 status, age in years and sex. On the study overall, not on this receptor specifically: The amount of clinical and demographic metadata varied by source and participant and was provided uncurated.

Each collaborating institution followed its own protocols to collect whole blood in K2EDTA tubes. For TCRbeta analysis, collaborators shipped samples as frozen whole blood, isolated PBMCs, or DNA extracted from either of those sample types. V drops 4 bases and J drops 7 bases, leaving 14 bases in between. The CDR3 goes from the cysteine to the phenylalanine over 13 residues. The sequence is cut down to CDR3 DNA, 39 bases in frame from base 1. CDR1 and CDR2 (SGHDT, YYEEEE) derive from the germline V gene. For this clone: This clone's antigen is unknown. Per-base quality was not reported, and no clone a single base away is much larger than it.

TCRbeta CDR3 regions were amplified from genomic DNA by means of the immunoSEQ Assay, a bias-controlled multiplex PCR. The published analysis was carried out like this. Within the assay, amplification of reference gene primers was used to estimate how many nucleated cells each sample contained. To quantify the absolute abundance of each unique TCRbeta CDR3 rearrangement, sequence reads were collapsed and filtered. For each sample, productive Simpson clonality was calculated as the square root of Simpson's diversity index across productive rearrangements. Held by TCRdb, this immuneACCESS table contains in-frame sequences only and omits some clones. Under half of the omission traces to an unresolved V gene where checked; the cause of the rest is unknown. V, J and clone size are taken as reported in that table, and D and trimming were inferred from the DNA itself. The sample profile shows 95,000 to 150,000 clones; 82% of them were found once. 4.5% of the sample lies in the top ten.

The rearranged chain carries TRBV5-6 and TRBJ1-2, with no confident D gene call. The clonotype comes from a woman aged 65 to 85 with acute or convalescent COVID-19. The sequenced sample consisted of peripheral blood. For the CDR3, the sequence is CASSIDTLVGYTF. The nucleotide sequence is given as TGTGCCAGCAGCATTGACACATTGGTTGGCTACACCTTC.